Sequencing of this T cell receptor beta chain was carried out in a study of control samples from healthy donors and cancer patients. V lost 6 bases and J lost 0, with 12 bases in between. Looked up from germline, CDR1 is KGHSH and CDR2 is LQKENI. The CDR3 is 15 amino acids. Profiling relied on immunoSEQ multiplex PCR, and the TCRdb table lists in-frame clones only, not all of them. This table holds 120,000 or so clones, approximately 84% found once. Input material: blood. The source is a man between 18 and 35 years old in good health. This sequence joins TRBV18 and TRBJ1-5; D is undetermined. The CDR3 DNA reads as TGTGCCAGCTCCCTCGAACGGGATAGCAATCAGCCCCAGCATTTT. Amino acids: CASSLERDSNQPQHF.